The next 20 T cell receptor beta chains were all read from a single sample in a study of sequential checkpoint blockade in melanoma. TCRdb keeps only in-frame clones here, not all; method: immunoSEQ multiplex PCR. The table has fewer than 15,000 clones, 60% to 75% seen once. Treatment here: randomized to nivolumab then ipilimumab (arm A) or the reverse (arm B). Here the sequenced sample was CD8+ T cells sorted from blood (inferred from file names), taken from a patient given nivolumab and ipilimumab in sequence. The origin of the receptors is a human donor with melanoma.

The CDR3 reads CASSSTGLAGGVYNEQFF. CDR3 DNA: TGTGCCAGCAGCTCCACCGGGCTAGCGGGGGGGGTATACAATGAGCAGTTCTTC. The chain uses TRBV11-1 and TRBJ2-1, with TRBD2 identical over 12 bases. Germline V gives CDR1 SGHAT, CDR2 FQDESV (reference sequence). CDR3 length: 18 amino acids. The J segment lost 4 bases and the V segment lost 4 bases, leaving 11 bases of the junction unmatched.

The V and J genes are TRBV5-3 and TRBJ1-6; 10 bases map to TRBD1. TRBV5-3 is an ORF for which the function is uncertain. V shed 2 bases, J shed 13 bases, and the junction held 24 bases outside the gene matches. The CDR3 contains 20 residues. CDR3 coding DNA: TGTGCCAGAAGCTTAATTCCAGTATCAGGGACAGGGGCCATGGAGGGGCCCCTCCACTTT. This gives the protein CARSLIPVSGTGAMEGPLHF.

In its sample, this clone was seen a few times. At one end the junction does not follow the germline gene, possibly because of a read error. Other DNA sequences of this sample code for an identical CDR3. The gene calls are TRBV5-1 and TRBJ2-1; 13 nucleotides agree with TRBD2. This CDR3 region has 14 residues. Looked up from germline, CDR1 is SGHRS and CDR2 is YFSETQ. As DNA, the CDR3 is TGTGCCAGCAGCTTGGGACTAGCGGGATATGAGCAGTTCTTC. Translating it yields CASSLGLAGYEQFF. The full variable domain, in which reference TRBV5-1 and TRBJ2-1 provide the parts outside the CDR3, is KAGVTQTPRYLIKTRGQQVTLSCSPISGHRSVSWYQQTPGQGLQFLFEYFSETQRNKGNFPGRFSGRQFSNSRSEMNVSTLELGDSALYLCASSLGLAGYEQFFGPGTRLTVL.

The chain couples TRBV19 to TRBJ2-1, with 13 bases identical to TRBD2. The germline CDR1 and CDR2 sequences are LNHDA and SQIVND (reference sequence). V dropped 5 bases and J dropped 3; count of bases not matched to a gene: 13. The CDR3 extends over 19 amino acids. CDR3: CASSRRTSGSRRYYNEQFF. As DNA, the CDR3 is TGTGCCAGTAGTCGGAGGACTAGCGGGAGTCGCCGCTACTACAATGAGCAGTTCTTC.

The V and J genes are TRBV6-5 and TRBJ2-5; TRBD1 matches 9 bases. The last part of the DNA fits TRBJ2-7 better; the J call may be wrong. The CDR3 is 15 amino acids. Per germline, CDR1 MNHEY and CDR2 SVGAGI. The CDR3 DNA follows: TGTGCCAGCAGCCCGGGGACAGGGATACTCTACGAGCAGTACTTC. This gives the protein CASSPGTGILYEQYF.

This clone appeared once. CDR3 nucleotide sequence: TGTGCCAGCAGCTCAGGACAGCTCTACGAGCAGTACTTC. It specifies CASSSGQLYEQYF. The chain has TRBV7-9 and TRBJ2-7; tentative D call: TRBD1 (6 bases). Per the germline V gene, CDR1 is SEHNR and CDR2 is FQNEAQ (reference sequence). The germline V and J ends were trimmed by 4 bases and 3 bases, with 10 bases remaining between them. The CDR3 totals 13 residues.

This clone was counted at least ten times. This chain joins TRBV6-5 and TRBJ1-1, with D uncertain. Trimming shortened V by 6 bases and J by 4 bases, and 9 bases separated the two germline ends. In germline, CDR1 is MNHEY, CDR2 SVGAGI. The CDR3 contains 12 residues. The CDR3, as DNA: TGTGCCAGCAGATATCCCGGCACTGAAGCTTTCTTT. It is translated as CASRYPGTEAFF.

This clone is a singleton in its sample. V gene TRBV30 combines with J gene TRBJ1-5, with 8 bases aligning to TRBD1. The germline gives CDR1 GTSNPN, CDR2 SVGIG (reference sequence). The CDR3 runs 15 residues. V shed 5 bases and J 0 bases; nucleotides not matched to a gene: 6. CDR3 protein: CAWATGTGSNQPQHF. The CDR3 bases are TGTGCCTGGGCTACCGGGACAGGTAGCAATCAGCCCCAGCATTTT.

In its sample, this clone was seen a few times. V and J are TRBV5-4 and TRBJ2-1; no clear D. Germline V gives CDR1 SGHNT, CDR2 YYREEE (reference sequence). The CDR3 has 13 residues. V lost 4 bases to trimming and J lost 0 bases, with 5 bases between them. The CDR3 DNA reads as TGTGCCAGCAGCGACTCCTCCTACAATGAGCAGTTCTTC. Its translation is CASSDSSYNEQFF.

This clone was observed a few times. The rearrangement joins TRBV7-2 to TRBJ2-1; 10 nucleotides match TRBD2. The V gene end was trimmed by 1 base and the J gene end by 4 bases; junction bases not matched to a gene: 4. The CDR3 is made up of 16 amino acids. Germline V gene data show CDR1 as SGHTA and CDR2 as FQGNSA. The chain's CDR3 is CASSLVASGGYNEQFF. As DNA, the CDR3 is TGTGCCAGCAGCTTAGTTGCTAGCGGGGGATACAATGAGCAGTTCTTC.

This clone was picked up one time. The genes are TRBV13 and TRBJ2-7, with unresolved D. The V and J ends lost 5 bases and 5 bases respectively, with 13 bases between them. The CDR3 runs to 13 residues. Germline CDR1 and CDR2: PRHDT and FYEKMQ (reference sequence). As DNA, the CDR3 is TGTGCCAGCAGCCCCGGTCCCCCGAACGAGCAGTACTTC. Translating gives CASSPGPPNEQYF.

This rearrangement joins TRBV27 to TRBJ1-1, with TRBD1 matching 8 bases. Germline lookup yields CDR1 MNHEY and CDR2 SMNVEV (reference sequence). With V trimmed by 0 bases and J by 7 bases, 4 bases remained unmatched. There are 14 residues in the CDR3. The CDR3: CASSLSQGAIEAFF. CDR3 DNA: TGTGCCAGCAGTTTATCTCAGGGGGCAATTGAAGCTTTCTTT.

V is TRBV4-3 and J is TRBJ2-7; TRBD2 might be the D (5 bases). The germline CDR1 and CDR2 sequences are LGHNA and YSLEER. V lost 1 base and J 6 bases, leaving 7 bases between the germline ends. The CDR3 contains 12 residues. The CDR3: CASSQGEGEQYF. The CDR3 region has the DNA TGCGCCAGCAGCCAAGGAGAGGGCGAGCAGTACTTC.

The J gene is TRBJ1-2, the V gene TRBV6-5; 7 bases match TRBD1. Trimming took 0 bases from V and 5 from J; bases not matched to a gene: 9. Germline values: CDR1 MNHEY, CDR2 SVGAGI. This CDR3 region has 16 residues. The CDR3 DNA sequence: TGTGCCAGCAGTTACTCGGATACAGGGGTTAGGTATGGCTACACCTTC. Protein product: CASSYSDTGVRYGYTF.

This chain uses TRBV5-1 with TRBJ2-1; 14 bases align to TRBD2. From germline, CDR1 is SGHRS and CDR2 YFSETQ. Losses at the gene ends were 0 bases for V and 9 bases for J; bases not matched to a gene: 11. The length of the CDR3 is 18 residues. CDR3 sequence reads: CASSLAGGLAGVSGEQFF. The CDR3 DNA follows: TGCGCCAGCAGCTTGGCCGGGGGACTAGCGGGAGTGTCGGGTGAGCAGTTCTTC. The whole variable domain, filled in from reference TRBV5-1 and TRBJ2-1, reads KAGVTQTPRYLIKTRGQQVTLSCSPISGHRSVSWYQQTPGQGLQFLFEYFSETQRNKGNFPGRFSGRQFSNSRSEMNVSTLELGDSALYLCASSLAGGLAGVSGEQFFGPGTRLTVL.

The CDR3 DNA sequence: TGTGCCAGCAGCCAGTCCGGGACATCTACGACCTACGAGCAGTACTTC. As protein: CASSQSGTSTTYEQYF. The chain has TRBV7-2 and TRBJ2-5; TRBD1 might be the D (6 bases). Judging by the DNA end, TRBJ2-7 fits better; the J call may be wrong. Germline V gene lookup returns CDR1 SGHTA and CDR2 FQGNSA. CDR3 length: 16 residues.

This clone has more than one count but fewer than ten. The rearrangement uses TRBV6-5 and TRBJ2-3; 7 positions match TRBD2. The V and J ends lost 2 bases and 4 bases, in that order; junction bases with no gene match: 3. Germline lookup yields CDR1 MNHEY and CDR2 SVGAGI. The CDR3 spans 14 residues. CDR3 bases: TGTGCCAGCAGTTACGGCGGGAGCCCAGATACGCAGTATTTT. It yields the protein CASSYGGSPDTQYF.

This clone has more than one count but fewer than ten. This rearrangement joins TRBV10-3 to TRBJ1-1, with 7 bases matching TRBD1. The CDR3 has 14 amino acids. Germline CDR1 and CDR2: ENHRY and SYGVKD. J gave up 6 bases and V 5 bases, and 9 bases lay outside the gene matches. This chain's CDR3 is CAISSTGEVSEAFF. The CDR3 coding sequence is TGTGCCATCAGTTCAACAGGGGAAGTTTCTGAAGCTTTCTTT.

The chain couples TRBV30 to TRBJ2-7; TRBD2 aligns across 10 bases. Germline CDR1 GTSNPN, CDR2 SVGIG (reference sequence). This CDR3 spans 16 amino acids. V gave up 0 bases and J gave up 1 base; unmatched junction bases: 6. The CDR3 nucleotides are TGTGCCTGGAGTGTACTAGCGGGACGGAGGTCCTACGAGCAGTACTTC. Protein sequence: CAWSVLAGRRSYEQYF.

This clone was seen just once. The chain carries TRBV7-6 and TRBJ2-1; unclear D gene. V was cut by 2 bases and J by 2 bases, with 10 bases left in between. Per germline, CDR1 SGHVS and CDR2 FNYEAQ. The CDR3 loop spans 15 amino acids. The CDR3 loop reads CASSLSLSAYNEQFF. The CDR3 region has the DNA TGTGCCAGCAGCTTAAGCCTAAGTGCCTACAATGAGCAGTTCTTC.